One T cell receptor (beta chain) is described in this entry. The data are from a study of blood T cell repertoires in COVID-19. Study summary: In each case, the material was cDNA or gDNA derived from T cells, B-cell-depleted T cells, or PBMCs.

The cohort comprised adults aged roughly 18 to 95 years residing in 24 US areas. In assigning cohorts, the study relied on participant-reported clinical history. This CDR3 contains 17 residues. The V and J ends lost 5 bases and 2 bases, in that order; junction bases with no gene match: 11. CDR1 and CDR2 from the germline V gene are LGHNA and YNFKEQ. The data were produced by immunoSEQ multiplex PCR, yet TCRdb's version contains in-frame clones alone and is incomplete. Of around 230,000 clones listed, more than 80% are singletons. This TCR came from a woman aged 35 to 49 with acute COVID-19. This chain links TRBV4-2 with TRBJ2-2, with 7 bases identical to TRBD1. Sample: PBMCs or T cells enriched from blood (not recorded which). Written as DNA, the CDR3 is TGTGCCAGCAGCGACTCCGGGACAGCTCTTAACACCGGGGAGCTGTTTTTT. This codes for CASSDSGTALNTGELFF.